The 12 T cell receptor beta chains below all came from one sample that was sequenced in a study of CD8 T cells in Susac syndrome. With random hexamers, reverse transcription was performed on roughly 0.45 to 1 ug of RNA. Via MiXCR, TCRdb re-called the immunoSEQ multiplex PCR reads, giving one row per CDR3 protein. This table has roughly 190,000 distinct CDR3 sequences, just under 95% appearing once. Specimen: CD8+ T cells from PBMCs. These receptors originate from a human donor with Susac syndrome.

The rearrangement joins TRBV3-1 to TRBJ1-2; D call uncertain. The germline CDR1 and CDR2 sequences are LGHDT and YNNKEL (reference sequence). V was trimmed by 3 bases and J by 0 bases, leaving 8 bases between them. The CDR3 is 14 amino acids. CDR3 in DNA: TGTGCCAGCAGCCACGAGGGTTCTAACTATGGCTACACCTTC. Amino acid sequence: CASSHEGSNYGYTF.

CDR3 nucleotides: TGTGCCAGCAGTTACTTCGAGACTAGCGGGGTTGTCTCCTACAATGAGCAGTTCTTC. Translating gives CASSYFETSGVVSYNEQFF. The chain joins TRBV6-2 or TRBV6-3 to TRBJ2-1; 11 bases fit TRBD2. The CDR3 has 19 residues. V gave up 1 base and J gave up 0 bases; unmatched junction bases: 8. Germline CDR1 MNHEY, CDR2 SVGEGT.

CDR3 residues: CASSQRTGSRNNEQFF. The CDR3 DNA reads TGCGCCAGCAGCCAAAGGACAGGTTCAAGAAACAATGAGCAGTTCTTC. This chain joins TRBV4-1 and TRBJ2-1, with TRBD1 matching over 7 bases. The CDR3 spans 16 residues. Germline V CDR1 and CDR2: MGHRA, YSYEKL. The J segment lost 5 bases and the V segment lost 2 bases, leaving 9 bases of the junction unmatched.

The chain has TRBV13 and TRBJ2-1; D call uncertain. V was pared by 7 bases and J by 2 bases, with 9 bases between. CDR1 and CDR2 (germline): PRHDT, FYEKMQ (reference sequence). The length of the CDR3 is 13 residues. The DNA for the CDR3 is TGTGCCAGCAAGGACGCGACCTACAATGAGCAGTTCTTC. Encoded protein: CASKDATYNEQFF.

CDR3 residues: CASSLGTGASYEQYF. CDR3 nucleotides: TGTGCCAGCAGCTTAGGGACAGGGGCTTCCTACGAGCAGTACTTC. This chain joins TRBV11-2 and TRBJ2-7, with TRBD1 identical over 9 bases. The CDR3 covers 15 residues. Germline V gene data show CDR1 as SGHAT and CDR2 as FQNNGV. The V segment lost 1 base and the J segment 1 base; nucleotides outside the gene matches: 2.

V gene TRBV2 combines with J gene TRBJ1-1, with D perhaps TRBD1 (5 bases). The germline V gene has CDR1 SNHLY and CDR2 FYNNEI. V was cut by 6 bases and J by 4 bases, with 12 bases left in between. This CDR3 contains 13 residues. The CDR3 spells CASRPPGGTEAFF. CDR3 nucleotides: TGTGCCAGCAGGCCCCCCGGGGGCACTGAAGCTTTCTTT.

Only one count was recorded for this clonotype. The genes are TRBV29-1 and TRBJ2-7; D call uncertain. V lost 8 bases and J 1 base, leaving 15 bases between the germline ends. From germline, CDR1 is SQVTM and CDR2 ANQGSEA. This CDR3 has 13 amino acids. In nucleotides, the CDR3 is TGCAGCTTTGTCGGGCCTCCTTCCTACGAGCAGTACTTC. It encodes CSFVGPPSYEQYF.

Here the CDR3 reads CSARGDRGNNSPLHF. DNA of the CDR3: TGCAGTGCTAGAGGAGACAGGGGGAATAATTCACCCCTCCACTTT. The chain employs TRBV20-1 and TRBJ1-6; TRBD1 aligns across 9 bases. V was clipped by 1 base and J by 5 bases; unmatched bases: 3. Germline loops: CDR1 DFQATT, CDR2 SNEGSKA (reference sequence). The CDR3 contains 15 residues.

This chain links TRBV20-1 with TRBJ1-2; D gene uncertain. CDR1 and CDR2 (germline): DFQATT, SNEGSKA (reference sequence). The CDR3 is made up of 13 amino acids. Trimming pared 0 bases from V and 1 base from J, leaving 6 bases between. Here the CDR3 DNA reads TGCAGTGCTAGAGATCAAGTTAACTATGGCTACACCTTC. Translating it yields CSARDQVNYGYTF.

The chain is built from TRBV30 and TRBJ1-1; D is perhaps TRBD1 (5 bases). This CDR3 is built from 15 residues. Looked up from germline, CDR1 is GTSNPN and CDR2 is SVGIG (reference sequence). V lost 0 bases and J 4 bases, leaving 15 bases between the germline ends. CDR3 DNA: TGTGCCTGGAGTGTACCGGCAGGGTATAGCACTGAAGCTTTCTTT. Its protein is CAWSVPAGYSTEAFF.

V gene TRBV24-1 combines with J gene TRBJ1-1; D gene uncertain. The CDR3 spans 12 residues. Germline V gives CDR1 KGHDR, CDR2 SFDVKD. V dropped 2 bases and J dropped 13 bases, with 13 bases sitting between them. The CDR3 reads CATSDSWGHGFF. CDR3 sequence (DNA): TGTGCCACCAGTGATTCGTGGGGTCATGGTTTCTTT.

The chain links TRBV20-1 to TRBJ2-7; D remains unclear. CDR1 is DFQATT and CDR2 is SNEGSKA in the germline V gene (reference sequence). The CDR3 has 11 residues. Trimming left V 0 bases short and J 2 bases short, with 2 bases between. Here the CDR3 reads CSARETYEQYF. In DNA form, the CDR3 reads TGCAGTGCTAGAGAAACCTACGAGCAGTACTTC.